One and the same sample provided the 18 T cell receptor beta chains below, sequenced in a study of blood T cell repertoires in COVID-19. Assay: immunoSEQ multiplex PCR; the TCRdb copy retains only in-frame clones and omits some. The sample lists about 140,000 clones, 60% to 85% seen once, with 16% in the top ten. Material: peripheral blood. These receptor sequences come from a man between 45 and 60 years old with acute or convalescent COVID-19.

This sequence joins TRBV11-2 and TRBJ2-2; 7 bases are a match to TRBD2. This CDR3 spans 16 amino acids. The J segment lost 0 bases and the V segment lost 6 bases, leaving 7 bases of the junction unmatched. Germline assignment: CDR1 SGHAT and CDR2 FQNNGV. Here the CDR3 DNA reads TGTGCCAGCAGTTTTCGGACTAGTACGAACACCGGGGAGCTGTTTTTT. This encodes CASSFRTSTNTGELFF.

This chain links TRBV9 with TRBJ2-5, with 12 bases fitting TRBD2. V lost 2 bases to trimming and J lost 2 bases; unmatched junction nucleotides: 4. The CDR3 covers 16 residues. The germline CDR1 and CDR2 sequences are SGDLS and YYNGEE. The CDR3 nucleotides are TGTGCCAGCAGCGTTCTAGCGGGGGGGGAACAAGAGACCCAGTACTTC. Its protein is CASSVLAGGEQETQYF. Together with reference TRBV9 and TRBJ2-5, the CDR3 gives the full variable domain: DSGVTQTPKHLITATGQRVTLRCSPRSGDLSVYWYQQSLDQGLQFLIQYYNGEERAKGNILERFSAQQFPDLHSELNLSSLELGDSALYFCASSVLAGGEQETQYFGPGTRLLVL.

The chain has TRBV13 and TRBJ2-3; D gene uncertain. V lost 1 base and J 1 base, leaving 9 bases between the germline ends. The CDR3 length is 15 residues. Germline V gene lookup returns CDR1 PRHDT and CDR2 FYEKMQ (reference sequence). The CDR3 protein is CASSLEDTGTDTQYF. The DNA of the CDR3 is TGTGCCAGCAGCTTAGAAGACACAGGCACAGATACGCAGTATTTT. The whole variable domain, filled in from reference TRBV13 and TRBJ2-3, reads AAGVIQSPRHLIKEKRETATLKCYPIPRHDTVYWYQQGPGQDPQFLISFYEKMQSDKGSIPDRFSAQQFSDYHSELNMSSLELGDSALYFCASSLEDTGTDTQYFGPGTRLTVL.

This clone appeared a few times. V usage is TRBV10-1 and J usage is TRBJ1-1, with D tentatively TRBD1 (6 bases). CDR3 length equals 16 residues. Germline V gives CDR1 WNHNN, CDR2 SYGVQD (reference sequence). The V gene lost 3 bases and the J gene lost 2 bases, with 16 bases spanning the gap. The CDR3 loop is CASSDPQGQSNTEAFF. CDR3 coding DNA: TGCGCCAGCAGTGACCCCCAGGGGCAGAGTAACACTGAAGCTTTCTTT.

The chain carries TRBV5-6 and TRBJ2-3; 10 nucleotides match TRBD2. The CDR3 is 18 residues long. V lost 3 bases and J lost 2; bases outside the gene matches: 12. Germline V gene sequence: CDR1 SGHDT, CDR2 YYEEEE. The CDR3 coding sequence is TGTGCCAGCAGCTCCTTAAAGACGAGCGGGAGGGTCACAGATACGCAGTATTTT. Its translation is CASSSLKTSGRVTDTQYF.

This clone occurred a few times. V usage is TRBV9 and J usage is TRBJ1-5; 7 bases are shared with TRBD1. From germline, CDR1 is SGDLS and CDR2 YYNGEE. This CDR3 region has 15 residues. V lost 4 bases and J lost 1; bases outside the gene matches: 5. The CDR3, as DNA: TGTGCCAGCAGCCCCCGGGGACAGAGCAATCAGCCCCAGCATTTT. Its translation is CASSPRGQSNQPQHF.

This clone was found a few times. The CDR3 region is CASSERAGGPETQYF. The CDR3 coding sequence is TGTGCCAGCAGTGAACGAGCGGGGGGGCCGGAGACCCAGTACTTC. This sequence joins TRBV6-1 and TRBJ2-5; 10 bases align to TRBD2. With V trimmed by 2 bases and J by 5 bases, 5 bases remained unmatched. Germline V gene data show CDR1 as MNHNS and CDR2 as SASEGT. There are 15 residues in the CDR3.

J is TRBJ1-3 and V is TRBV30; D gene ambiguous. Looked up from germline, CDR1 is GTSNPN and CDR2 is SVGIG (reference sequence). Trimming left V 0 bases short and J 4 bases short, with 10 bases between. This CDR3 comprises 14 residues. The CDR3 reads CAWSVAGAGNTIYF. The DNA of the CDR3 is TGTGCCTGGAGTGTCGCCGGAGCCGGAAACACCATATATTTT. Together with reference TRBV30 and TRBJ1-3, the CDR3 gives the full variable domain: SQTIHQWPATLVQPVGSPLSLECTVEGTSNPNLYWYRQAAGRGLQLLFYSVGIGQISSEVPQNLSASRPQDRQFILSSKKLLLSDSGFYLCAWSVAGAGNTIYFGEGSWLTVV.

This clone has a single count. This chain connects TRBV30 to TRBJ1-2; no clear D. CDR3 size: 13 residues. Trimming shortened V by 2 bases and J by 8 bases, and 15 bases separated the two germline ends. Germline values: CDR1 GTSNPN, CDR2 SVGIG (reference sequence). CDR3 in DNA: TGTGCCTGGAGTATGGCGGGAGGTCGGGGCTACACCTTC. Encoded protein: CAWSMAGGRGYTF.

This sequence joins TRBV5-1 and TRBJ2-7; 13 bases map to TRBD2. This CDR3 is 14 amino acids long. With V trimmed by 3 bases and J by 4 bases, 1 base remained unmatched. Germline V gene lookup returns CDR1 SGHRS and CDR2 YFSETQ. The CDR3: CASSSTSGGYEQYF. The DNA of the CDR3 is TGCGCCAGCAGCTCGACTAGCGGGGGGTACGAGCAGTACTTC.

V gene TRBV4-2 combines with J gene TRBJ1-4, with 7 bases lining up with TRBD1. This CDR3 contains 15 residues. The ends lost 0 bases at V and 8 bases at J; junction bases unmatched: 6. CDR1 is LGHNA and CDR2 is YNFKEQ in the germline V gene. CDR3 DNA: TGTGCCAGCAGCCAAGATTGGCAGGGGGAGGAAAAACTGTTTTTT. Translated, it gives CASSQDWQGEEKLFF.

Only a few counts were recorded for this clone. This chain links TRBV27 with TRBJ2-3, with 9 bases lining up with TRBD1. Germline CDR1 MNHEY, CDR2 SMNVEV (reference sequence). The ends lost 4 bases at V and 1 base at J; junction bases unmatched: 0. The CDR3 sequence is 14 residues long. In nucleotides, the CDR3 is TGTGCCAGCAGTTACAGGGGGCGCACAGATACGCAGTATTTT. Its translation is CASSYRGRTDTQYF.

This chain connects TRBV28 to TRBJ1-2; 7 nucleotides line up with TRBD1. Looked up from germline, CDR1 is MDHEN and CDR2 is SYDVKM. The CDR3 spans 14 residues. V was clipped by 5 bases and J by 4 bases; unmatched bases: 7. The CDR3 spells CASSIQGSGYGYTF. The CDR3, as DNA: TGTGCCAGCAGTATACAGGGGAGTGGCTATGGCTACACCTTC.

This clone has only a few counts. The rearrangement uses TRBV10-1 and TRBJ2-6, with 7 bases lining up with TRBD2. From germline, CDR1 is WNHNN and CDR2 SYGVQD (reference sequence). This CDR3 has 17 residues. Trimming took 0 bases from V and 4 from J; bases not matched to a gene: 6. The CDR3 loop is CASSESQGGYGANVLTF. The CDR3 DNA is TGCGCCAGCAGTGAGTCGCAGGGAGGGTACGGGGCCAACGTCCTGACTTTC.

The V call is TRBV29-1, the J call TRBJ2-5; D not certain. The CDR3 length is 11 residues. Germline V gene lookup returns CDR1 SQVTM and CDR2 ANQGSEA. Trimming cost V 5 bases and J 2 bases, with 6 bases left between them. For the CDR3, the DNA is TGCAGCGTTAGCTTGCAAGAGACCCAGTACTTC. Translated: CSVSLQETQYF.

J is TRBJ2-7 and V is TRBV9; a weak D match, TRBD1 (5 bases). The CDR3 contains 14 residues. Trimming pared 0 bases from V and 5 bases from J, leaving 12 bases between. The V gene's germline CDR1 is SGDLS and CDR2 YYNGEE. The CDR3 DNA reads TGTGCCAGCAGCGTAGCTGGGCAGGGCCACGAGCAGTACTTC. Encoded protein: CASSVAGQGHEQYF.

The CDR3 is CASSVGQGDTEAFF. The DNA for the CDR3 is TGCGCCAGCAGCGTGGGACAGGGAGATACTGAAGCTTTCTTT. The chain couples TRBV5-1 to TRBJ1-1; 9 nucleotides align to TRBD1. J was trimmed by 5 bases and V by 4 bases; bases with no gene match: 6. This CDR3 is built from 14 residues. CDR1 SGHRS and CDR2 YFSETQ come from the germline V gene.

As regards this clone: Other DNA sequences in this specimen translate into the identical CDR3. The chain uses TRBV5-1 and TRBJ2-5; 8 bases map to TRBD1. The junction had 5 bases not matched to a gene; V was cut back by 4 bases and J by 3 bases. Germline lookup yields CDR1 SGHRS and CDR2 YFSETQ. The CDR3 is 14 residues long. DNA of the CDR3: TGCGCCAGCAGCCCTACGACAGGGGAAGAGACCCAGTACTTC. Amino acid sequence: CASSPTTGEETQYF.